The rows below give T cell receptor beta chains drawn from one sample of a study of blood T cell repertoires in COVID-19. The table came from immunoSEQ multiplex PCR; TCRdb's copy has only in-frame clones and leaves some out. The top ten clones hold about 5% of a sample with 150,000 to 200,000 clones, approximately 80% of them seen once. The sequenced sample was PBMCs or T cells enriched from blood (not recorded which). These receptors were obtained from a woman in her fifties or sixties with acute COVID-19. Both conserved end residues are part of each CDR3. The D gene is left open where the match is weak. Clone sizes are given selectively: once, few, many, or a class where the clone is expanded.

d_call,clone_size,v_call,j_call,cdr3_length,cdr3_nt,cdr3_aa
TRBD1,-,TRBV5-4,TRBJ1-4,15,TGTGCCAGCAGCAGGACAGGGGGCGCAGGTGAAAAACTGTTTTTT,CASSRTGGAGEKLFF
TRBD2,-,TRBV7-2,TRBJ2-5,15,TGTGCCAGCAGCTTAACTAGCGGGGGGGCGGGGACCCAGTACTTC,CASSLTSGGAGTQYF
TRBD2,-,TRBV9,TRBJ2-2,14,TGTGCCAGCAATATGGGACTATCGACCGGGGAGCTGTTTTTT,CASNMGLSTGELFF
TRBD1,-,TRBV5-1,TRBJ1-1,15,TGCGCCAGCAGCCCGGACAGGGCCGCCATTTCAAAAGCTTTCTTT,CASSPDRAAISKAFF
TRBD2,-,TRBV7-8,TRBJ2-1,17,TGTGCCAGCAGCTTAGTGGCTAGCGGGTACAGTACTAATGAGCAGTTCTTC,CASSLVASGYSTNEQFF
-,-,TRBV19,TRBJ1-2,14,TGTGCCAGTAGTATCCTGCGGGGGGCGGAGGGCTACACCTTC,CASSILRGAEGYTF
TRBD1,-,TRBV18,TRBJ2-1,15,TGTGCCAGCTCACCACCACGACAGGGGTACAATGAGCAGTTCTTC,CASSPPRQGYNEQFF
-,-,TRBV28,TRBJ1-2,15,-,CASSSSTGEDYGYTF
TRBD2,-,TRBV19,TRBJ2-1,16,TGTGCCAGTAGAAAGGAGCCGGGACTAGCGTACAATGAGCAGTTCTTC,CASRKEPGLAYNEQFF
-,-,TRBV3-1/TRBV3-2,TRBJ1-1,12,TGTGCCAGCAGCCAAGCGCAGGCGTCTGCTTTCTTT,CASSQAQASAFF
-,-,TRBV2,TRBJ1-6,14,TGTGCCAGCAACCAGGCAGTAACTAATTCACCCCTCCACTTT,CASNQAVTNSPLHF
TRBD1,-,TRBV6-5,TRBJ1-5,14,TGTGCCAGCAGTCCGTGGGACAGCAACCAGCCCCAGCATTTT,CASSPWDSNQPQHF
TRBD2,few,TRBV2,TRBJ2-2,16,TGTGCCAGCAGTGAATTAGCGGGGGTAAACACCGGGGAGCTGTTTTTT,CASSELAGVNTGELFF
-,-,TRBV19,TRBJ1-1,16,TGTGCCAGTAGTGACCCCCTAACAGGTCTGAACACTGAAGCTTTCTTT,CASSDPLTGLNTEAFF
-,-,TRBV21-1,TRBJ1-5,14,TGTGCCAGCAGCAACCAACTGATTAATCAGCCCCAGCATTTT,CASSNQLINQPQHF
TRBD2,-,TRBV5-8,TRBJ2-3,18,TGTGCCAGCAGCTTGGTTAGGACAGCGGGGGGTGGCACAGATACGCAGTATTTT,CASSLVRTAGGGTDTQYF
-,-,TRBV28,TRBJ2-3,14,TGTGCCAGCAGACACAGGGTTATAACAGATACGCAGTATTTT,CASRHRVITDTQYF
TRBD2,-,TRBV5-1,TRBJ2-7,18,TGCGCCAGCAGCTTGGGACATACAGGACTAGCGGGAGGACACGAGCAGTACTTC,CASSLGHTGLAGGHEQYF
TRBD2,-,TRBV6-5,TRBJ2-3,14,TGTGCCAGCAGGAGCGGGAGGGGCCCAGATACGCAGTATTTT,CASRSGRGPDTQYF
TRBD2,-,TRBV27,TRBJ2-1,17,TGTGCCAGCAGTTTGATGTCGTCGGGGCGGGAGGCGAAGGGTGAGTTCTTC,CASSLMSSGREAKGEFF
-,-,TRBV7-2,TRBJ2-1,13,TGTGCCAGCAGCTTAGATCCTTACAATGAGCAGTTCTTC,CASSLDPYNEQFF
-,-,TRBV6-5,TRBJ2-5,15,TGTGCCAGCAGTTACTCGCGCAGGTTCCAAGAGACCCAGTACTTC,CASSYSRRFQETQYF
-,-,TRBV27,TRBJ2-3,12,TGTGCCAGCAGTACTCGAATAGATACGCAGTATTTT,CASSTRIDTQYF
TRBD2,-,TRBV6-2/TRBV6-3,TRBJ2-4,16,TGTGCCAGCAGCGACGGCAACGCGGGGGGCGGAAACATTCAGTACTTC,CASSDGNAGGGNIQYF
TRBD1,-,TRBV7-2,TRBJ2-7,14,TGTGCCAGCAGTCGTGCAGGGGGCTTCGACGAGCAGTACTTC,CASSRAGGFDEQYF
-,-,TRBV2,TRBJ2-3,15,TGTGCCAGCAACATACAGGGTCTGGACCCAGATACGCAGTATTTT,CASNIQGLDPDTQYF
TRBD2,-,TRBV5-1,TRBJ2-1,16,TGCGCCAGCAGCTTGAGGGGACTAGCGGATTACAATGAGCAGTTCTTC,CASSLRGLADYNEQFF
-,-,TRBV18,TRBJ2-3,15,TGTGCCAGCTCACCACCGCAGGGTGTGACAGATACGCAGTATTTT,CASSPPQGVTDTQYF
-,-,TRBV10-1,TRBJ2-2,14,TGCGCCAGCAGTGATCAGGGGTACACCGGGGAGCTGTTTTTT,CASSDQGYTGELFF
TRBD1,-,TRBV4-3,TRBJ2-5,16,TGCGCCAGCAGCCAAGGCAGACAGGGGGCGATGGGGACCCAGTACTTC,CASSQGRQGAMGTQYF
TRBD2,-,TRBV19,TRBJ2-7,15,TGTGCCAGTAGCCGAGCTAACGGGAGGGCGCACGAGCAGTACTTC,CASSRANGRAHEQYF
-,once,TRBV19,TRBJ2-5,14,TGTGCCAGTAGTAACCGACAGATCCCAGAGACCCAGTACTTC,CASSNRQIPETQYF
TRBD1,-,TRBV5-5,TRBJ2-5,16,TGTGCCAGCAGCCTCTTGAGGGGGCTGGGGAGAGAGACCCAGTACTTC,CASSLLRGLGRETQYF
-,-,TRBV5-1,TRBJ2-7,15,TGCGCCAGCAGCTTGGGAGCGCGCGATCCCTACGAGCAGTACTTC,CASSLGARDPYEQYF
TRBD1,-,TRBV19,TRBJ1-2,15,TGTGCCAGTAGTATAGGGGGGACAGGGGTAGGAGGCTACACCTTC,CASSIGGTGVGGYTF
-,-,TRBV9,TRBJ1-1,16,TGTGCCAGCAGTCCCCAGATCCGACCATGGAGCACTGAAGCTTTCTTT,CASSPQIRPWSTEAFF
TRBD1,-,TRBV2,TRBJ2-5,15,TGTGCCAGCAACCTGGACAGGGGACCGCAAGAGACCCAGTACTTC,CASNLDRGPQETQYF
-,-,TRBV9,TRBJ2-2,15,TGTGCCAGCAGCGTAGGGACAGTAAACACCGGGGAGCTGTTTTTT,CASSVGTVNTGELFF
-,once,TRBV15,TRBJ1-2,13,TGTGCCACCAGCAGCGGTTCGGACTATGGCTACACCTTC,CATSSGSDYGYTF
-,-,TRBV30,TRBJ1-1,11,TGTGCCTGGAGTCGGGGGACTGAAGCTTTCTTT,CAWSRGTEAFF
TRBD1,-,TRBV14,TRBJ2-4,16,TGTGCCAGCAGCCCCCGACAGGGAATGGGTGGAAACATTCAGTACTTC,CASSPRQGMGGNIQYF
-,once,TRBV29-1,TRBJ1-5,13,TGCAGCGTTGTGGCAGGCACAAATCAGCCCCAGCATTTT,CSVVAGTNQPQHF
-,few,TRBV29-1,TRBJ1-1,15,TGCAGCGTTGGTGGAGGGCGGTCCAAGAGCACTGAAGCTTTCTTT,CSVGGGRSKSTEAFF
-,-,TRBV7-8,TRBJ2-1,14,TGTGCCAGCAGCGCACAAAGAACGGGATATGAGCAGTTCTTC,CASSAQRTGYEQFF
-,-,TRBV12-5,TRBJ2-7,16,TGTGCTAGTGCCCTATCTGGGACAACTATATCCTACGAGCAGTACTTC,CASALSGTTISYEQYF
TRBD1,-,TRBV7-2,TRBJ2-1,15,TGTGCCAGCAGCCCAGGGGGCAGCTCCTACAATGAGCAGTTCTTC,CASSPGGSSYNEQFF
-,-,TRBV24-1,TRBJ1-5,13,TGTGCCACCAGTGATCCCGGTTATCAGCCCCAGCATTTT,CATSDPGYQPQHF
TRBD1,-,TRBV7-2,TRBJ1-3,15,TGTGCCAGCAGCCCCAGGACAGGGGGCGGAAACACCATATATTTT,CASSPRTGGGNTIYF